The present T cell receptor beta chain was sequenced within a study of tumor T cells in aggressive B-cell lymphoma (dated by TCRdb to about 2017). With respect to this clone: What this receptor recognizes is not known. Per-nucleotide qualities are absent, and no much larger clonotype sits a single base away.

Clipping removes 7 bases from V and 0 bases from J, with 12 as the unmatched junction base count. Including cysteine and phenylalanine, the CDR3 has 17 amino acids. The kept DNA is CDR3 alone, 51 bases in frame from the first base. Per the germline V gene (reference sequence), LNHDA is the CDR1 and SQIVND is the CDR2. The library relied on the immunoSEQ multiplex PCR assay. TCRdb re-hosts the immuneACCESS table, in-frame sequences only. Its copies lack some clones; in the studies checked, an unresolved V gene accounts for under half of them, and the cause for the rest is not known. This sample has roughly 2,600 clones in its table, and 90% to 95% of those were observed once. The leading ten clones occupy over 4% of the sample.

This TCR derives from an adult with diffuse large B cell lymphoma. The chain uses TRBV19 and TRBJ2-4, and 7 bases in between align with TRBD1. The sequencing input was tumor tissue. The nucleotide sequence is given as TGTGCCAGTAATCCGGGAACAGGGGACCTAGCCAAAAACATTCAGTACTTC. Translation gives CASNPGTGDLAKNIQYF. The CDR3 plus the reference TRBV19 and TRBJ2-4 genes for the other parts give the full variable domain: DGGITQSPKYLFRKEGQNVTLSCEQNLNHDAMYWYRQDPGQGLRLIYYSQIVNDFQKGDIAEGYSVSREKKESFPLTVTSAQKNPTAFYLCASNPGTGDLAKNIQYFGAGTRLSVL.